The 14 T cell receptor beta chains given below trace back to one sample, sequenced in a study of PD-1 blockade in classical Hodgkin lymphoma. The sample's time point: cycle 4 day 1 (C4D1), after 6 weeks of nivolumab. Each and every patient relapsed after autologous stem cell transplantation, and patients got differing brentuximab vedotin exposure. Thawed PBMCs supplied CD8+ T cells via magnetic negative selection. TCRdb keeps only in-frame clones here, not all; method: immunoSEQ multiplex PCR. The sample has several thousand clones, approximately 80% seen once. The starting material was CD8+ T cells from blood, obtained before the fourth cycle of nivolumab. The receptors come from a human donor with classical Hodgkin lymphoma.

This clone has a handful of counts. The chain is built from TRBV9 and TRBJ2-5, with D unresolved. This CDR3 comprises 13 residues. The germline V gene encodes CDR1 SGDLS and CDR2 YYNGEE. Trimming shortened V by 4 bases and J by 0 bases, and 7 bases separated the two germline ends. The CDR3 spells CASSSPYQETQYF. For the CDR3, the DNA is TGTGCCAGCAGCTCCCCGTACCAAGAGACCCAGTACTTC.

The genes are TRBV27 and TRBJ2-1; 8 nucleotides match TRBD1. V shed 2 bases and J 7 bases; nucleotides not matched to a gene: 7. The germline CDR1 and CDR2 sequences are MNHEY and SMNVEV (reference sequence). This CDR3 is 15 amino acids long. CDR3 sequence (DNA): TGTGCCAGCAGTTTAGACAGGGGAATAGGTAATGAGCAGTTCTTC. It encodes CASSLDRGIGNEQFF.

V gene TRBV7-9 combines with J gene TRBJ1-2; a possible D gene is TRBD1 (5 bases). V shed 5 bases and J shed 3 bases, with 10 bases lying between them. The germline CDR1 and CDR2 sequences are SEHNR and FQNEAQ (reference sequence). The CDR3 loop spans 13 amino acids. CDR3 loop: CASSQTEDYGYTF. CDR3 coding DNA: TGTGCCAGCAGCCAGACAGAGGACTATGGCTACACCTTC.

The chain's CDR3 is CASSSTSGGIGPYEQYF. CDR3 nucleotides: TGTGCCAGCAGCTCGACTAGCGGGGGGATAGGGCCCTACGAGCAGTACTTC. The chain is built from TRBV13 and TRBJ2-7; 13 positions agree with TRBD2. Germline V gene data show CDR1 as PRHDT and CDR2 as FYEKMQ (reference sequence). The CDR3 is made up of 17 amino acids. J lost 2 bases, V lost 4 bases, and 8 bases had no gene match.

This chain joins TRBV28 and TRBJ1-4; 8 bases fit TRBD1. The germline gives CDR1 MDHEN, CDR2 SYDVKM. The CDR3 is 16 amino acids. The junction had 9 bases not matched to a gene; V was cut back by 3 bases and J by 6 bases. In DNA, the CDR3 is TGTGCCAGCAGTTTGTCACGGGCAGGGGGCTATGAAAAACTGTTTTTT. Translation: CASSLSRAGGYEKLFF.

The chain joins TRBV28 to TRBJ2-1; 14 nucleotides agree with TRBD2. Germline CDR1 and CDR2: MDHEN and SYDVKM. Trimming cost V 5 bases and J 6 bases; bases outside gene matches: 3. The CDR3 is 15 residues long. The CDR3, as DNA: TGTGCCAGCAGTCGGACTAGCGGGAGGAGCAATGAGCAGTTCTTC. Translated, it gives CASSRTSGRSNEQFF.

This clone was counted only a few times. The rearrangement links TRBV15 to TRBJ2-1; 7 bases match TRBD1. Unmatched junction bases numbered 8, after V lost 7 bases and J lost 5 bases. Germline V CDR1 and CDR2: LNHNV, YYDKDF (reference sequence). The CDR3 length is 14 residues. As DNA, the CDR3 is TGTGCCACCACACAGGGGCATAAGGACAATGAGCAGTTCTTC. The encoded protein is CATTQGHKDNEQFF. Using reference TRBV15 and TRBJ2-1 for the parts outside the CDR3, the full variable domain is DAMVIQNPRYQVTQFGKPVTLSCSQTLNHNVMYWYQQKSSQAPKLLFHYYDKDFNNEADTPDNFQSRRPNTSFCFLDIRSPGLGDTAMYLCATTQGHKDNEQFFGPGTRLTVL.

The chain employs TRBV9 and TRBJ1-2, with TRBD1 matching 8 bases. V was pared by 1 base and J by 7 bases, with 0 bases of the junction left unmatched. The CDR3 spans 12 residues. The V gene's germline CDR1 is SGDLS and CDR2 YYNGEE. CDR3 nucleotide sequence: TGTGCCAGCAGCGTACAGGGGGCTGGCTACACCTTC. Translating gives CASSVQGAGYTF.

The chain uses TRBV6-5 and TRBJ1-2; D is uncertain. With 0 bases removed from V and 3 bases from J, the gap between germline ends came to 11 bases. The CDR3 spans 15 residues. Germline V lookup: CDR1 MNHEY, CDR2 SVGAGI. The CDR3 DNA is TGTGCCAGCAGTTACTCGTGGGGAAGCGACTATGGCTACACCTTC. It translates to CASSYSWGSDYGYTF.

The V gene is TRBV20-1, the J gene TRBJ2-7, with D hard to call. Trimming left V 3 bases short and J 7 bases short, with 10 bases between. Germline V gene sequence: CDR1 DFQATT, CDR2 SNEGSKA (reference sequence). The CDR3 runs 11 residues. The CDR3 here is CSASLVTEQYF. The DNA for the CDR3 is TGCAGTGCTAGCCTGGTAACTGAGCAGTACTTC.

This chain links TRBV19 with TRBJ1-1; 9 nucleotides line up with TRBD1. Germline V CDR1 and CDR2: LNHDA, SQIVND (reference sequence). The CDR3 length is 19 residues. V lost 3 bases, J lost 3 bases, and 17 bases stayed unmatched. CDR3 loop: CASSMDPPGQGVSDTEAFF. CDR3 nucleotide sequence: TGTGCCAGTAGTATGGACCCCCCGGGACAGGGAGTATCGGACACTGAAGCTTTCTTT.

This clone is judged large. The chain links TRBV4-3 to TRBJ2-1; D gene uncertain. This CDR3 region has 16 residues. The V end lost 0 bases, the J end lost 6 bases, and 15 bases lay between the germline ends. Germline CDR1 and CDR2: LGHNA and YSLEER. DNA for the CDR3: TGCGCCAGCAGCCAAGATCCGGGCCAGACCGCCAATGAGCAGTTCTTC. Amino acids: CASSQDPGQTANEQFF.

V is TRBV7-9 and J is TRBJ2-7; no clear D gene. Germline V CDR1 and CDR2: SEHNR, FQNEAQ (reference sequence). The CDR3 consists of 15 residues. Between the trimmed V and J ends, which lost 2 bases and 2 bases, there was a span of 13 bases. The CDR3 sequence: CASSLFWAPAYEQYF. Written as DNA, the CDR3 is TGTGCCAGCAGCTTATTTTGGGCGCCCGCCTACGAGCAGTACTTC.

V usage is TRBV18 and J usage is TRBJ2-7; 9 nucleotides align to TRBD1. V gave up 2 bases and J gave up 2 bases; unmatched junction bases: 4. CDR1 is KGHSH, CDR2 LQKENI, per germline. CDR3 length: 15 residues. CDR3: CASSPAGTGPYEQYF. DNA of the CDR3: TGTGCCAGCTCACCAGCCGGGACAGGGCCCTACGAGCAGTACTTC.